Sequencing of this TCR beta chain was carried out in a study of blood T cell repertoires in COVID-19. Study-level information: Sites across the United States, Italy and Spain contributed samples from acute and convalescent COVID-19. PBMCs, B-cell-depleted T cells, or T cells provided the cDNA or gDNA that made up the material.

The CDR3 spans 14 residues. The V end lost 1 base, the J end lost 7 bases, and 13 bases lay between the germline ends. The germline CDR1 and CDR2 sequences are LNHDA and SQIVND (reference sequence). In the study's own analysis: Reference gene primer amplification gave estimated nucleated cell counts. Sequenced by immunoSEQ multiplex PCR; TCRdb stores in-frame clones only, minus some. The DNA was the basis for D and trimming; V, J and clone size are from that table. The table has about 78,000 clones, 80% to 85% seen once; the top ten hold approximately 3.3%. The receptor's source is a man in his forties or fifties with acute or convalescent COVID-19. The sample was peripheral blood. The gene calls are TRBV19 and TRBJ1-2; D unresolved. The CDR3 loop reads CASSIVEVAAGYTF. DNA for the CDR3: TGTGCCAGTAGTATAGTAGAGGTAGCAGCTGGCTACACCTTC.